This section outlines one T cell receptor (beta chain) sequence together with its context. The data were obtained in a study of blood T cell repertoires in COVID-19. The table came from immunoSEQ multiplex PCR; TCRdb's copy has only in-frame clones and leaves some out. The sample shows 200,000 to 250,000 clones, roughly 85% of them seen only once. CDR1 is SGHDT and CDR2 is YYEEEE in the germline V gene. V shed 2 bases, J shed 3 bases, and the junction held 11 bases outside the gene matches. The CDR3 loop spans 17 amino acids. The sequence derives from a woman under 30 with acute or convalescent COVID-19. Sample: peripheral blood. J is TRBJ1-5 and V is TRBV5-6, with 7 positions matching TRBD1. The DNA of the CDR3 is TGTGCCAGCAGCTTTATGGGGGGACAGCTGAACAATCAGCCCCAGCATTTT. Its translation is CASSFMGGQLNNQPQHF.